These 19 T cell receptor beta chains were sequenced from one sample in a study of spatial heterogeneity in lung cancer. MiXCR was run by TCRdb on the 5' RACE reads, yielding one entry per CDR3 protein. Of about 50,000 distinct CDR3 sequences in the sample, less than 8.5% were seen once. Described time point: sample taken at primary tumor resection. Researchers sequenced whole RNA taken from tumor, nontumor lung or frozen PBMC without sorting. The source was PBMCs, collected at surgery. These receptors all stem from a female donor with early-stage non-small cell lung cancer.

This chain links TRBV6-2 or TRBV6-3 with TRBJ1-1; D remains unclear. The length of the CDR3 is 13 residues. The germline CDR1 and CDR2 sequences are MNHEY and SVGEGT. Trimming took off 6 bases at V and 11 bases at J, with 19 bases between the two ends. As DNA, the CDR3 is TGTGCCAGCAGGTCCACGGGGAGAGATTTCGCTTTCTTT. It codes for CASRSTGRDFAFF.

The table lists this clonotype with a count of one. The chain is built from TRBV28 and TRBJ1-6; D perhaps matches TRBD1 (5 bases). CDR1 and CDR2 from the germline V gene are MDHEN and SYDVKM. V was cut by 6 bases and J by 1 base, with 7 bases left in between. The CDR3 has 14 residues. DNA for the CDR3: TGTGCCAGCAGCGGACATTCCTATAATTCACCCCTCCACTTT. Translating it yields CASSGHSYNSPLHF. The full variable domain, with the rest looked up from reference TRBV28 and TRBJ1-6, is DVKVTQSSRYLVKRTGEKVFLECVQDMDHENMFWYRQDPGLGLRLIYFSYDVKMKEKGDIPEGYSVSREKKERFSLILESASTNQTSMYLCASSGHSYNSPLHFGNGTRLTVT.

The chain is built from TRBV5-1 and TRBJ2-3, with 14 bases that match TRBD2. Germline V gene data show CDR1 as SGHRS and CDR2 as YFSETQ. The V gene end was trimmed by 2 bases and the J gene end by 15 bases; junction bases not matched to a gene: 14. The CDR3 has 16 residues. The CDR3 nucleotides read TGCGCCAGCAGCTTAGTAGGGACTAGCGGGGGTCCCGAGCTATATTTT. Its protein is CASSLVGTSGGPELYF.

This clonotype appeared a few times. This chain links TRBV10-3 with TRBJ2-7; the D is unclear. With 0 bases removed from V and 0 bases from J, the gap between germline ends came to 3 bases. The CDR3 totals 13 residues. CDR1 is ENHRY and CDR2 is SYGVKD in the germline V gene. CDR3 DNA: TGTGCCATCAGTGAGTCGGGCTCCTACGAGCAGTACTTC. Translation gives CAISESGSYEQYF.

This clonotype was detected ten times or more. The chain joins TRBV5-1 to TRBJ2-5; possible D gene TRBD2, 6 bases. The CDR3 is 14 amino acids. The V end lost 4 bases, the J end lost 5 bases, and 15 bases lay between the germline ends. The germline CDR1 and CDR2 sequences are SGHRS and YFSETQ. The CDR3 here is CASSLLGGTETQYF. CDR3 bases: TGCGCCAGCAGCCTACTCGGGGGTACGGAGACCCAGTACTTC.

This clonotype was recorded many times. The chain links TRBV7-9 to TRBJ2-3, with D possibly being TRBD1 (6 bases). CDR1 and CDR2 (germline): SEHNR, FQNEAQ (reference sequence). The germline V and J ends were trimmed by 3 bases and 3 bases, with 7 bases remaining between them. The CDR3 totals 13 residues. The CDR3 coding sequence is TGTGCCAGCAGCTTGGGGACAACAGATACGCAGTATTTT. Its translation: CASSLGTTDTQYF. Full variable domain (missing parts from reference TRBV7-9 and TRBJ2-3): DTGVSQNPRHKITKRGQNVTFRCDPISEHNRLYWYRQTLGQGPEFLTYFQNEAQLEKSRLLSDRFSAERPKGSFSTLEIQRTEQGDSAMYLCASSLGTTDTQYFGPGTRLTVL.

This clonotype has just a few counts. This chain uses TRBV3-1 with TRBJ1-2; maybe TRBD1 (6 bases). The CDR3 consists of 14 residues. The V gene lost 0 bases and the J gene lost 8 bases, with 13 bases spanning the gap. In germline, CDR1 is LGHDT, CDR2 YNNKEL (reference sequence). The CDR3 loop reads CASSQEAGARGYTF. The CDR3 DNA reads TGTGCCAGCAGCCAAGAAGCGGGGGCGCGGGGCTACACCTTC.

A few counts support this clonotype. This chain connects TRBV9 to TRBJ1-3; TRBD1 might be the D (5 bases). V lost 4 bases, J lost 3 bases, and 20 bases lay in between. This CDR3 region has 17 residues. CDR1 is SGDLS, CDR2 YYNGEE, per germline. CDR3 loop: CASSTPGRGVYGNTIYF. In DNA, the CDR3 is TGTGCCAGCAGCACTCCGGGGCGAGGGGTTTATGGAAACACCATATATTTT.

A few counts support this clonotype. The genes are TRBV20-1 and TRBJ2-1; possible D gene TRBD2, 5 bases. CDR3 size: 12 residues. The ends were cut back, 5 bases at V and 8 bases at J, with 13 bases in the middle. CDR1 is DFQATT and CDR2 is SNEGSKA in the germline V gene (reference sequence). Here the CDR3 reads CSAPGLPHEQFF. CDR3 bases: TGCAGTGCTCCCGGACTCCCCCATGAGCAGTTCTTC.

The CDR3 here is CASSQDGRGPGELFF. The CDR3 DNA reads TGCGCCAGCAGCCAAGACGGAAGGGGACCCGGGGAGCTGTTTTTT. V gene TRBV4-3 combines with J gene TRBJ2-2, with D perhaps being TRBD1 or TRBD2 (5 bases each). The CDR3 has 15 amino acids. The V end was cut by 0 bases, the J end by 6 bases, with 11 bases between. CDR1 and CDR2 from the germline V gene are LGHNA and YSLEER.

CDR3 in DNA: TGTGCTAGTGTCCCCTCGGGGGCTGGCAATCAGCCCCAGCATTTT. Protein product: CASVPSGAGNQPQHF. This chain links TRBV12-5 with TRBJ1-5, with D tentatively TRBD1 (6 bases). Between the trimmed V and J ends, which lost 7 bases and 2 bases, there was a span of 15 bases. Per germline, CDR1 LGHNT and CDR2 FRNRAP. The length of the CDR3 is 15 residues.

The genes are TRBV2 and TRBJ1-1, with D perhaps matching TRBD1 (6 bases). The CDR3 runs 14 residues. The V gene lost 6 bases and the J gene lost 1 base, with 12 bases spanning the gap. Germline V lookup: CDR1 SNHLY, CDR2 FYNNEI. The CDR3 protein is CASRDTDRNTEAFF. CDR3 coding DNA: TGTGCCAGCAGGGATACGGACAGGAACACTGAAGCTTTCTTT.

The chain is built from TRBV28 and TRBJ2-7, with D perhaps matching TRBD1 (6 bases). Germline lookup yields CDR1 MDHEN and CDR2 SYDVKM. The CDR3 runs 15 residues. The CDR3 DNA sequence: TGTGAAAGAAGAGGGGGTTCGGAACCCACTACGAAGCAGTACTTC. Translated, it gives CERRGGSEPTTKQYF.

The chain has TRBV14 and TRBJ1-1; no reliable D call. In germline, CDR1 is SGHDN, CDR2 FVKESK. Between the trimmed V and J ends, which lost 2 bases and 5 bases, there was a span of 15 bases. This CDR3 is built from 15 residues. CDR3 coding DNA: TGTGCCAGCAGCCAAAGGAACCATCCGGGAACTGAAGCTTTCTTT. This codes for CASSQRNHPGTEAFF.

This clonotype was recorded at least ten times. The rearrangement joins TRBV4-3 to TRBJ1-2, with D hard to call. CDR1 LGHNA and CDR2 YSLEER come from the germline V gene. Trimming stripped 0 bases from V and 2 bases from J, with 16 bases between. The CDR3 has 17 amino acids. CDR3 region: CASSQDPTADGNYGYTF. The CDR3 bases are TGCGCCAGCAGCCAAGACCCAACAGCCGACGGAAACTATGGCTACACCTTC.

The genes are TRBV5-1 and TRBJ2-7; TRBD1 matches 10 bases. This CDR3 region has 14 residues. V lost 4 bases, J lost 5 bases, and 6 bases stayed unmatched. Per germline, CDR1 SGHRS and CDR2 YFSETQ. In nucleotides, the CDR3 is TGCGCCAGCAGCCACACCGGGACAGGGGACGAGCAGTACTTC. Translating it yields CASSHTGTGDEQYF.

In this sample, this clonotype turned up a few times. The chain is built from TRBV4-2 and TRBJ2-6; D gene ambiguous. Per the germline V gene, CDR1 is LGHNA and CDR2 is YNFKEQ. The CDR3 consists of 15 residues. Trimming pared 3 bases from V and 0 bases from J, leaving 6 bases between. In DNA, the CDR3 is TGTGCCAGCAGCCAGCCAGACTCTGGGGCCAACGTCCTGACTTTC. It translates to CASSQPDSGANVLTF.

The J gene is TRBJ2-7, the V gene TRBV7-8, with a weak D call TRBD1 (6 bases). Germline-derived CDR1 and CDR2 are SGHVS and FQNEAQ. The CDR3 runs to 12 residues. Trimming stripped 3 bases from V and 6 bases from J, with 9 bases between. CDR3 DNA: TGTGCCAGCAGCTTTGTGGGGGCCGAGCAGTACTTC. This sequence encodes CASSFVGAEQYF.

CDR3 coding DNA: TGTGCCAGCTCACCTCTTGGCACCGGGGAGCTGTTTTTT. This encodes CASSPLGTGELFF. The genes are TRBV18 and TRBJ2-2; D not resolved. This CDR3 comprises 13 residues. Germline assignment: CDR1 KGHSH and CDR2 LQKENI. V was trimmed by 3 bases and J by 4 bases, leaving 6 bases between them. The whole variable domain, remainder taken from reference TRBV18 and TRBJ2-2, is NAGVMQNPRHLVRRRGQEARLRCSPMKGHSHVYWYRQLPEEGLKFMVYLQKENIIDESGMPKERFSAEFPKEGPSILRIQQVVRGDSAAYFCASSPLGTGELFFGEGSRLTVL.